Detailed here is one T cell receptor (beta chain). A few counts support this clonotype. The specificity of this receptor is unknown. Base qualities are not provided; no much larger clone lies one nucleotide away. Counted from cysteine to phenylalanine, this CDR3 has 14 amino acids. Of all the DNA, just the CDR3 is kept, 42 bases in frame from base 1. Trimming at the junction amounts to 7 bases on V and 1 base on J, and the germline ends lie 14 bases apart. CDR1 and CDR2 were assigned from the germline V gene as WSHSY and SAAADI. This sample stems from a study of blood T cells in healthy people across ages (dated by TCRdb to 2015 to 2017). For the wider study: Template switching captured roughly one uniquely barcoded TCR beta cDNA molecule per two T cells in model experiments. Using deep sequencing normalized with unique cDNA molecular identifiers, the study measured how TCR beta repertoire diversity changes with age. The donors were split into four age groups: young (average 16 years), middle-aged (around 37), aged (62) and long-lived (over 80). To avoid experimental bias, donors of different ages were spread randomly across the sequencing lanes. Two additional independent replicas of 1 million unique cDNA reads from the same blood draw were analyzed for two donors (one aged 18 to 30 and one aged 80 or older). The research as a whole found: Total diversity estimates from one million sequenced T cells were considered lower bounds and underestimates. The CMV infection status of donors was not known, potentially confounding age-related changes in expanded clonotypes. As age increased, observed TCR beta diversity per million T cells dropped in a roughly linear way, and a significant reduction was already evident by age 40. Conclusive comparison of naive and antigen-experienced compartments was prevented by the profiling of bulk unsorted PBMCs. A strong correlation was found between observed TCR beta diversity and the percentage of naive T cells measured by flow cytometry. Compared with the aged group, the long-lived group had more naive CD4+ T cells, fewer expanded clones and increased TCR diversity, suggesting age selection.

The method was 5' RACE. Instrument used: Illumina HiSeq 2500. The second PCR ran for about 6 to 12 cycles and used a J-beta primer mix along with a sample-barcoded 5' primer. A unique molecular identifier was introduced onto each TCR beta cDNA molecule by a template-switch 5' adaptor carrying 12 random nucleotides. Each sample yielded at least 3 million CDR3-containing paired-end reads. All of the RNA was converted into first-strand cDNA using the Mint cDNA synthesis kit, with a TRBC-specific oligonucleotide serving as the primer. All cDNA was treated with uracil-DNA glycosylase and then went through a first 18-cycle PCR with the universal primers M1SS and BC2_uni_R. On the study's bioinformatics: Each sample was normalized by randomly selecting 1 million high-quality reads, each carrying a distinct molecular identifier. Instead of being binned into consensus sequences, reads with shared molecular identifiers were discarded. MiTCR, with a Q25 quality threshold and the strictest error-elimination algorithm, was used for CDR3 identification, clonotype clustering and error correction. A nonparametric unseen species model with Euler transformation was used to estimate a lower bound on total TCR beta diversity. TCRdb itself trimmed the public reads at Q25 with fastp, ran MiXCR and retained productive beta chains. Here each entry gathers all rows of one CDR3 protein and keeps the most common genes and DNA. TCRdb's processing, not the authors' own work, is the source of the V and J calls. The sample records hundreds of thousands of distinct CDR3 sequences, roughly 21% of which are singletons. The ten largest clones add up to roughly 3.6% of the sample.

The donors were about 40 Caucasian individuals from Russia, aged 6 to 90 years, who were systemically healthy. Ten milliliters of peripheral blood were drawn from each donor into EDTA-treated Vacutainer tubes. Ficoll-Paque density-gradient centrifugation was used to isolate PBMCs, with at least 7 million per sample. Total RNA, at least 6 micrograms per sample, was extracted from PBMCs with Trizol reagent. For every donor, an aliquot of PBMCs went through flow cytometry to measure the percentages of naive CD45RAhigh/CD27high T cells. The sequenced sample consisted of blood. The chain is made from TRBV10-2 and TRBJ2-7; the D region possibly corresponds to TRBD1 (7 bases align). The TCR comes from a man between 65 and 85 years old in good health. The DNA sequence is given as TGCGCCAGCATTTCGACAGGGAGGTCCTACGAGCAGTACTTC. The encoded protein is CASISTGRSYEQYF.